The T cell receptor (beta chain) described here comes from a study of blood T cell repertoires in COVID-19. Looking at the study overall: Both acute and convalescent COVID-19 samples were obtained from the United States, Italy and Spain.

This clone was seen just once. Repertoires were generated with immunoSEQ multiplex PCR, while TCRdb's copy carries only in-frame clones and drops some. This table holds roughly 34,000 clones, more than 75% found once. Sequenced sample: peripheral blood. This receptor was taken from an elderly man with active COVID-19.

The DNA of the CDR3 is TGTGCCAGTAGTACCGTGGGGAGAGTAAACACTGAAGCTTTCTTT. Translated: CASSTVGRVNTEAFF. This chain links TRBV19 with TRBJ1-1; D remains ambiguous. The length of the CDR3 is 15 residues. Germline values: CDR1 LNHDA, CDR2 SQIVND (reference sequence). The ends were cut back, 4 bases at V and 2 bases at J, with 14 bases in the middle.